The 28 T cell receptor beta chains reported below all come from one sample, sequenced in a study of OX40 agonist ivuxolimab in advanced cancers. Clones were sequenced by immunoSEQ multiplex PCR, and TCRdb holds only the in-frame ones, with some missing. The sample has 100,000 to 150,000 clones, roughly 90% seen once. The specimen was CD4+ or CD8+ T cells sorted from blood, collected in a trial of the OX40 agonist ivuxolimab. These receptors originate from an adult with an advanced solid tumor such as melanoma, head and neck, liver or kidney cancer.

V usage is TRBV14 and J usage is TRBJ1-1; D is uncertain. V lost 1 base, J lost 4 bases, and 10 bases lay in between. Germline CDR1 and CDR2: SGHDN and FVKESK. CDR3 length equals 14 residues. The CDR3: CASSQGLQSTEAFF. The CDR3 region has the DNA TGTGCCAGCAGCCAAGGATTACAGTCCACTGAAGCTTTCTTT. The variable domain in full, completed from reference TRBV14 and TRBJ1-1, reads EAGVTQFPSHSVIEKGQTVTLRCDPISGHDNLYWYRRVMGKEIKFLLHFVKESKQDESGMPNNRFLAERTGGTYSTLKVQPAELEDSGVYFCASSQGLQSTEAFFGQGTRLTVV.

CDR3 bases: TGTGCCAGCAGCCCTGCGGGTCACTCGAACACCGGGGAGCTGTTTTTT. Amino acids: CASSPAGHSNTGELFF. The V gene is TRBV28, the J gene TRBJ2-2; D is possibly TRBD2 (5 bases). The length of the CDR3 is 16 residues. Between the trimmed V and J ends, which lost 6 bases and 0 bases, there was a span of 14 bases. Germline CDR1 and CDR2: MDHEN and SYDVKM.

V is TRBV18 and J is TRBJ1-1, with D possibly matching TRBD1 (6 bases). V lost 4 bases to trimming and J lost 7 bases, with 13 bases between them. Germline V gene lookup returns CDR1 KGHSH and CDR2 LQKENI. The CDR3 has 13 residues. CDR3 in amino acids: CASSRSTGLEAFF. The DNA of the CDR3 is TGTGCCAGCTCACGGTCGACAGGACTTGAAGCTTTCTTT.

This clone was observed once. This CDR3 is also generated by other DNA sequences in the sample. V gene TRBV7-2 combines with J gene TRBJ2-7; unclear D gene. This CDR3 has 14 amino acids. V lost 1 base, J lost 0 bases, and 7 bases lay in between. Germline CDR1 and CDR2: SGHTA and FQGNSA. The DNA for the CDR3 is TGTGCCAGCAGCTTAGACGGTTCCTCCTACGAGCAGTACTTC. Translating gives CASSLDGSSYEQYF.

The V and J genes are TRBV7-6 and TRBJ2-1, with a weak D call TRBD2 (6 bases). V was shortened by 3 bases and J by 3 bases, with 9 bases between the two germline ends. There are 14 residues in the CDR3. CDR1 is SGHVS and CDR2 is FNYEAQ in the germline V gene. In DNA, the CDR3 is TGTGCCAGCAGCTTGCAGGGAGGCTACAATGAGCAGTTCTTC. It encodes CASSLQGGYNEQFF.

The V and J genes are TRBV5-1 and TRBJ2-7, with 11 positions matching TRBD2. V was clipped by 5 bases and J by 2 bases; unmatched bases: 9. CDR1 and CDR2 from the germline V gene are SGHRS and YFSETQ. The CDR3 runs 16 residues. In DNA form, the CDR3 reads TGCGCCAGCAGGCTTGTCTCGACTAGCGGGGCCTACGAGCAGTACTTC. Amino acids: CASRLVSTSGAYEQYF.

This chain links TRBV5-1 with TRBJ2-7; 8 bases map to TRBD2. V shed 2 bases, J shed 5 bases, and the junction held 9 bases outside the gene matches. The length of the CDR3 is 15 residues. Germline V CDR1 and CDR2: SGHRS, YFSETQ. CDR3 bases: TGCGCCAGCAGCTTCTTAGCGGGATTGACTAACGAGCAGTACTTC. Translation gives CASSFLAGLTNEQYF.

A single count supports this clone. The gene calls are TRBV4-1 and TRBJ1-1; D uncertain. Germline V gene lookup returns CDR1 MGHRA and CDR2 YSYEKL. Trimming took off 0 bases at V and 10 bases at J, with 6 bases between the two ends. The CDR3 extends over 11 amino acids. The CDR3 DNA is TGCGCCAGCAGCCAAGATAGGCGAGCTTTCTTT. Protein: CASSQDRRAFF.

The V gene is TRBV19, the J gene TRBJ2-1, with 14 bases that match TRBD2. Germline V gene sequence: CDR1 LNHDA, CDR2 SQIVND (reference sequence). V trimming: 4 bases; J trimming: 9 bases; junction bases outside the gene matches: 8. This CDR3 contains 16 residues. CDR3 region: CASSTMEGLAGAEQFF. The CDR3 region has the DNA TGTGCCAGTAGTACCATGGAGGGACTAGCGGGAGCTGAGCAGTTCTTC.

The rearrangement links TRBV7-8 to TRBJ2-6; D is perhaps TRBD1 (5 bases). Trimming shortened V by 5 bases and J by 0 bases, and 11 bases separated the two germline ends. The length of the CDR3 is 16 residues. Germline values: CDR1 SGHVS, CDR2 FQNEAQ. The CDR3 loop is CASSTRQTSGANVLTF. CDR3 nucleotide sequence: TGTGCCAGCAGCACCCGACAGACCTCTGGGGCCAACGTCCTGACTTTC.

The chain recombines TRBV2 with TRBJ1-2; D not certain. The CDR3 covers 12 residues. V lost 8 bases, J lost 8 bases, and 15 bases lay in between. Germline V gene data show CDR1 as SNHLY and CDR2 as FYNNEI. In DNA, the CDR3 is TGTGCCAGCGCCCGAAAGGGTTACGGCTACACCTTC. Translated: CASARKGYGYTF.

The rearrangement joins TRBV12-2 to TRBJ2-5; the table's D call, TRBD2, was not checked against the DNA. TRBV12-2 is recorded as a pseudogene. This CDR3 spans 16 amino acids. The CDR3 protein is CASRPREAGVLETQYF. In DNA form, the CDR3 reads TGTGCAAGTCGCCCTCGAGAGGCGGGAGTATTAGAGACCCAGTACTTC.

The V call is TRBV7-2, the J call TRBJ1-6; no firm D call. V was pared by 5 bases and J by 10 bases, with 12 bases between. Germline V gene lookup returns CDR1 SGHTA and CDR2 FQGNSA. There are 13 residues in the CDR3. Written as DNA, the CDR3 is TGTGCCAGCAGCGGCCAGCGCTCCTCACCCCTCCACTTT. It codes for CASSGQRSSPLHF. The whole variable domain, remainder taken from reference TRBV7-2 and TRBJ1-6, is GAGVSQSPSNKVTEKGKDVELRCDPISGHTALYWYRQSLGQGLEFLIYFQGNSAPDKSGLPSDRFSAERTGGSVSTLTIQRTQQEDSAVYLCASSGQRSSPLHFGNGTRLTVT.

The rearrangement uses TRBV19 and TRBJ2-7, with no clear D. Trimming stripped 5 bases from V and 3 bases from J, with 14 bases between. The CDR3 is 14 residues long. From germline, CDR1 is LNHDA and CDR2 SQIVND (reference sequence). Written as DNA, the CDR3 is TGTGCCAGTAGTCCGACGGAGCTCGGCTACGAGCAGTACTTC. Its translation is CASSPTELGYEQYF. The full variable domain, with the rest looked up from reference TRBV19 and TRBJ2-7, is DGGITQSPKYLFRKEGQNVTLSCEQNLNHDAMYWYRQDPGQGLRLIYYSQIVNDFQKGDIAEGYSVSREKKESFPLTVTSAQKNPTAFYLCASSPTELGYEQYFGPGTRLTVT.

The V and J genes are TRBV11-1 and TRBJ1-5; D remains unclear. Between the trimmed V and J ends, which lost 1 base and 9 bases, there was a span of 13 bases. CDR1 is SGHAT and CDR2 is FQDESV in the germline V gene (reference sequence). The CDR3 has 14 residues. The CDR3 DNA is TGTGCCAGCAGCTTAGGCTCTTCCGGCTGGCCCCAGCATTTT. Amino acids: CASSLGSSGWPQHF.

V usage is TRBV5-8 and J usage is TRBJ2-3; TRBD2 matches at 7 bases. The junction had 5 bases not matched to a gene; V was cut back by 2 bases and J by 2 bases. The CDR3 consists of 15 residues. The germline gives CDR1 SGHTS, CDR2 YDEGEE. CDR3 sequence (DNA): TGTGCCAGCAGCTTAACACTAGCGATCACAGATACGCAGTATTTT. Amino acids: CASSLTLAITDTQYF.

This chain links TRBV27 with TRBJ2-3, with a tentative D call TRBD2 (6 bases). The CDR3 consists of 15 residues. The germline gives CDR1 MNHEY, CDR2 SMNVEV (reference sequence). The ends were cut back, 2 bases at V and 2 bases at J, with 11 bases in the middle. The CDR3 region has the DNA TGTGCCAGCAGTTTACTAGCGAAGTCCACAGATACGCAGTATTTT. Translating gives CASSLLAKSTDTQYF.

The chain uses TRBV25-1 and TRBJ2-1, with 7 bases identical to TRBD2. The J segment lost 5 bases and the V segment lost 2 bases, leaving 9 bases of the junction unmatched. The V gene's germline CDR1 is MGHDK and CDR2 SYGVNS. The CDR3 is 16 amino acids. As DNA, the CDR3 is TGTGCCAGCAGTGAAACAAGGGGCGGGAGCCACAATGAGCAGTTCTTC. This encodes CASSETRGGSHNEQFF.

This chain joins TRBV27 and TRBJ2-4; 7 positions agree with TRBD1. From germline, CDR1 is MNHEY and CDR2 SMNVEV (reference sequence). The CDR3 is 14 residues long. The J segment lost 9 bases and the V segment lost 3 bases, leaving 8 bases of the junction unmatched. As DNA, the CDR3 is TGTGCCAGCAGTTTCTCCGGGACAGAGGGCATTCAGTACTTC. This translates into CASSFSGTEGIQYF.

Concerning this clone itself: An end of the junction differs from the germline gene, which may be a read error. The chain recombines TRBV13 with TRBJ2-5, with 8 positions matching TRBD1. The assigned J gene may be wrong: the sequence end matches TRBJ2-7 better. Germline values: CDR1 PRHDT, CDR2 FYEKMQ (reference sequence). This CDR3 comprises 13 residues. CDR3: CASSLGQGGEQYF. As DNA, the CDR3 is TGTGCCAGCAGCCTAGGACAGGGCGGCGAGCAGTACTTC.

In DNA, the CDR3 is TGCGCCAGCAGCTTTTTCGTGGGGCCGAACACTGAAGCTTTCTTT. Translating it yields CASSFFVGPNTEAFF. The chain recombines TRBV5-1 with TRBJ1-1; weak D call: TRBD1 (5 bases). Germline V CDR1 and CDR2: SGHRS, YFSETQ. Trimming stripped 2 bases from V and 1 base from J, with 12 bases between. The CDR3 is 15 amino acids.

The J gene is TRBJ2-2, the V gene TRBV2; D is perhaps TRBD2 (5 bases). This CDR3 has 18 residues. Trimming pared 6 bases from V and 5 bases from J, leaving 25 bases between. Germline assignment: CDR1 SNHLY and CDR2 FYNNEI. The CDR3 DNA reads as TGTGCCAGCAGATCAATGAGCTTAGGCCAACGGGATACCGGGGAGCTGTTTTTT. Translated: CASRSMSLGQRDTGELFF.

A word on this clone: Other DNA sequences in the same sample also yield this CDR3. The rearrangement uses TRBV5-1 and TRBJ1-5; no clear D. Germline assignment: CDR1 SGHRS and CDR2 YFSETQ. Trimming took 2 bases from V and 2 from J, leaving 11 bases between them. The length of the CDR3 is 15 residues. CDR3: CASSFGDGGNQPQHF. CDR3 nucleotides: TGCGCCAGCAGCTTCGGGGATGGGGGCAATCAGCCCCAGCATTTT.

The chain couples TRBV7-9 to TRBJ2-3; 8 bases fit TRBD2. This CDR3 comprises 16 residues. Germline-derived CDR1 and CDR2 are SEHNR and FQNEAQ (reference sequence). The V gene end was trimmed by 5 bases and the J gene end by 2 bases; junction bases not matched to a gene: 9. This CDR3 reads CASSPWIAGITDTQYF. CDR3 DNA sequence: TGTGCCAGCAGCCCGTGGATAGCGGGGATCACAGATACGCAGTATTTT.

This chain uses TRBV7-8 with TRBJ1-1, with a weak D call TRBD1 (5 bases). CDR3 length: 15 amino acids. The germline CDR1 and CDR2 sequences are SGHVS and FQNEAQ. V lost 0 bases, J lost 1 base, and 9 bases lay in between. The CDR3 region is CASSLASGKNTEAFF. The CDR3 bases are TGTGCCAGCAGCTTAGCATCAGGGAAGAACACTGAAGCTTTCTTT.

V usage is TRBV29-1 and J usage is TRBJ2-1; no clear D. Trimming cost V 2 bases and J 0 bases, with 8 bases left between them. Germline values: CDR1 SQVTM, CDR2 ANQGSEA. The CDR3 consists of 14 residues. CDR3 nucleotide sequence: TGCAGCGTTGAAATTAGCCTCTCCTACAATGAGCAGTTCTTC. Amino acid sequence: CSVEISLSYNEQFF.

The chain employs TRBV7-3 and TRBJ1-1; D is unresolved. Germline V gene sequence: CDR1 SGHTA, CDR2 FQGTGA. The length of the CDR3 is 14 residues. V was trimmed by 5 bases and J by 4 bases, leaving 14 bases between them. In nucleotides, the CDR3 is TGTGCCAGCAGCACCTTAGGCTCGTCCACTGAAGCTTTCTTT. Its translation is CASSTLGSSTEAFF.

The CDR3 is CASGPYGSGANTEAFF. Here the CDR3 DNA reads TGTGCCAGCGGTCCGTACGGGAGCGGCGCGAACACTGAAGCTTTCTTT. The chain recombines TRBV27 with TRBJ1-1; D ambiguous. The ends were cut back, 8 bases at V and 1 base at J, with 20 bases in the middle. Per germline, CDR1 MNHEY and CDR2 SMNVEV (reference sequence). This CDR3 contains 16 residues.